These 4 T cell receptor beta chains share one sample of origin, sequenced in a study of blood T cells in healthy people across ages. The second PCR ran about 6 to 12 cycles with a sample-barcoded 5' primer and J-beta primers. TCRdb called the 5' RACE reads again in MiXCR, with one record for every CDR3 protein. Among about 640,000 distinct CDR3 sequences, around 54% were seen once, and the ten largest hold more than 35%. The specimen sequenced was blood. These receptor sequences come from a man in his fifties or sixties in good health.

In this sample, this clonotype turned up a few times. The chain combines TRBV10-3 with TRBJ1-2; 7 positions match TRBD1. The germline V gene has CDR1 ENHRY and CDR2 SYGVKD. The CDR3 is 14 amino acids. V lost 3 bases to trimming and J lost 5 bases; unmatched junction nucleotides: 6. This CDR3 reads CAISEEYRGYGYTF. As DNA, the CDR3 is TGTGCCATCAGTGAAGAGTACAGGGGATATGGCTACACCTTC.

The chain links TRBV18 to TRBJ2-5; TRBD1 or TRBD2 may be the D gene (6 bases each). Germline V gene sequence: CDR1 KGHSH, CDR2 LQKENI. This CDR3 spans 14 amino acids. V shed 2 bases and J shed 5 bases, with 12 bases lying between them. The CDR3 is CASSPERGRETQYF. The CDR3, as DNA: TGTGCCAGCTCACCAGAACGGGGGCGGGAGACCCAGTACTTC.

The chain has TRBV6-1 and TRBJ2-1; 12 bases are a match to TRBD2. This CDR3 is 15 amino acids long. Per germline, CDR1 MNHNS and CDR2 SASEGT. With V trimmed by 4 bases and J by 8 bases, 6 bases remained unmatched. The CDR3 region is CASSAGLAGRDEQFF. The CDR3 region has the DNA TGTGCCAGCAGTGCTGGACTAGCGGGGCGAGATGAGCAGTTCTTC.

This clonotype was counted a few times. The chain carries TRBV25-1 and TRBJ1-2; D unresolved. V was pared by 3 bases and J by 2 bases, with 10 bases between. Germline V CDR1 and CDR2: MGHDK, SYGVNS. This CDR3 spans 14 amino acids. CDR3 bases: TGTGCCAGCAGTGATCAGGTTTTGAACTATGGCTACACCTTC. Its protein product is CASSDQVLNYGYTF.